This T cell receptor (beta chain) comes out of a study of Ad26.COV2.S vaccination and SARS-CoV-2 variants. Study-wide points: Considerable breadth of spike-specific CD8+ and CD4+ T cell responses has reportedly been documented following vaccination. Those who received vaccine or placebo ended up with similar non-spike TCR breadth.

Worth noting for this clone: The antigen is not known.

This CDR3 contains 14 residues. Germline V lookup: CDR1 SGHRS, CDR2 YFSETQ. V was cut by 2 bases and J by 7 bases, with 12 bases left in between. Described treatment: some 19 received Ad26.COV2.S at low or high dose, single or two shots; five or six received placebo; per-sample allocation not given. Day 63 after the first vaccine or placebo injection was the time point for sampling. Donation was by an adult aged 18-55 years who was in Boston. Some clones are missing from TCRdb's copy, which holds only in-frame ones; the method was immunoSEQ multiplex PCR. Altogether around 450,000 clones are present, roughly 89% being singletons, with the ten largest covering 2.5% to 3%.

The sequence was collected from a person between 18 and 65 years old who received the Ad26.COV2.S COVID-19 vaccine or a placebo. The material was peripheral blood, obtained in a trial of Ad26.COV2.S vaccine versus placebo. The gene calls are TRBV5-1 and TRBJ2-2; no reliable D call. The CDR3, as DNA: TGCGCCAGCAGCTTAGTAGGACCTGACGGGGAGCTGTTTTTT. Its translation is CASSLVGPDGELFF.